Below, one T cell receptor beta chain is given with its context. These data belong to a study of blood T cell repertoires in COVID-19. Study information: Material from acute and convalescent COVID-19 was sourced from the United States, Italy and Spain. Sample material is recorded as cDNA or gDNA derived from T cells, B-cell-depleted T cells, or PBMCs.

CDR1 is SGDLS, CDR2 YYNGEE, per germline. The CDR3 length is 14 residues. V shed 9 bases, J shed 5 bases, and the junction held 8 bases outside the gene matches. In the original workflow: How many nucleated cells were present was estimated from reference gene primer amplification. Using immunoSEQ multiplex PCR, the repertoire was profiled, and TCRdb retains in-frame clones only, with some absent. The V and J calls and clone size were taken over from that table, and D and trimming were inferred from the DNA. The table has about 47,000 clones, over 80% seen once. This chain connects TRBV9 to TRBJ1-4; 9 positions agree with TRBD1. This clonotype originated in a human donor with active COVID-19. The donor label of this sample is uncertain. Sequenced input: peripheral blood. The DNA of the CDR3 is TGTGCCACATCCCGAGGACAGGGGAATGAAAAACTGTTTTTT. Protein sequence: CATSRGQGNEKLFF.